These T cell receptor beta chains were read from a single sample in a study of CD8 T cells in ankylosing spondylitis. Each CDR3 protein is one row after TCRdb ran MiXCR on the 5' RACE reads. The repertoire consists of 200,000 to 300,000 distinct CDR3 sequences, with around 7.8% occurring once and the leading ten covering around 7%. The sample was blood, either unsorted or a sorted T cell fraction (not recorded which). These receptors were collected from a male donor with ankylosing spondylitis or in good health (not recorded which). Both conserved end residues are part of each CDR3. A D gene is named only where the DNA matches it firmly. Some rows mark clone size as missing; the rest say once, few, many or name a class of expanded clone.

D	V	size	J	DNA	CDR3
.	TRBV7-8	.	TRBJ1-5	TGTGCCAGCAGCCCAACCCCGACCCGGGGCGGCAATCAGCCCCAGCATTTT	CASSPTPTRGGNQPQHF
.	TRBV30	many	TRBJ2-5	TGTGCCACCCCCGGTGTAGGTGAGACCCAGTACTTC	CATPGVGETQYF
.	TRBV7-3	many	TRBJ1-3	TGTGCCAGCAGCTTAACGTCGGCGGCCTCTGGAAACACCATATATTTT	CASSLTSAASGNTIYF
.	TRBV20-1	.	TRBJ2-7	TGCAGTGCTAGTGGTGGCAGGGGCTACGAGCAGTACTTC	CSASGGRGYEQYF
.	TRBV5-1	.	TRBJ2-5	TGCGCCAGCAGCCTAGGCGGTCAGGGCCACGAGACCCAGTACTTC	CASSLGGQGHETQYF
.	TRBV20-1	many	TRBJ1-5	TGCAGTGCTAGAGAATCAGATCAGCCCCAGCATTTT	CSARESDQPQHF
.	TRBV20-1	.	TRBJ2-2	TGCAGTGCTACTACGGACAGCGGGAACACCGGGGAGCTGTTTTTT	CSATTDSGNTGELFF
.	TRBV6-1	many	TRBJ2-7	TGTGCCAGCAGTCCCCCGACTTCGCTTAGCTCCTACGAGCAGTACTTC	CASSPPTSLSSYEQYF
.	TRBV20-1	.	TRBJ1-1	TGCAGTGCTAGTGGGCCAGGGCCTCAATGGGGCACTGAAGCTTTCTTT	CSASGPGPQWGTEAFF
TRBD2	TRBV4-2	.	TRBJ2-1	TGTGCCAGCCGCCCTCTAGCGGGAGACAATGAGCAGTTCTTC	CASRPLAGDNEQFF
TRBD1	TRBV20-1	many	TRBJ1-2	TGCAGTGCTAGGGGACAGGGAATGGGCGGCTACACCTTC	CSARGQGMGGYTF
.	TRBV9	few	TRBJ2-3	TGTGCCAGCAGCGTAGATCCGAGGGGCCCAGATACGCAGTATTTT	CASSVDPRGPDTQYF
TRBD2	TRBV5-5	.	TRBJ2-1	TGTGCCAGCAGCCCCCTACGGAGCGGGAGGGCCAACGAGCAGTTCTTC	CASSPLRSGRANEQFF
.	TRBV2	.	TRBJ2-1	TGTGCCAGCAGGGGTAGCGGCGTCTACAATGAGCAGTTCTTC	CASRGSGVYNEQFF
.	TRBV12-3/TRBV12-4	many	TRBJ1-2	TGTGCCAGCAGCTCTCCTAGGACGGATCCGGGTGGCTACACCTTC	CASSSPRTDPGGYTF
TRBD2	TRBV20-1	few	TRBJ2-1	TGCAGTGCTACCCTAGCGGGGGAGCCGGATGAGCAGTTCTTC	CSATLAGEPDEQFF
.	TRBV30	many	TRBJ2-2	TGTGCCTGGAGCAGCCCCACCGGGGAGCTGTTTTTT	CAWSSPTGELFF
TRBD1	TRBV27	many	TRBJ1-1	TGTGCCAGCAGTCAGGGGGCAGTCGCTGAAGCTTTCTTT	CASSQGAVAEAFF
TRBD2	TRBV20-1	many	TRBJ2-1	TGCAGTGCGACCCTAGCGGGGTCCTACAATGAGCAGTTCTTC	CSATLAGSYNEQFF
.	TRBV7-2	few	TRBJ2-3	TGTGCCAGCAGCCCACCGGGGGTGGGTACGCAGTATTTT	CASSPPGVGTQYF
TRBD2	TRBV7-2	many	TRBJ2-1	TGTGCCAGCAGCCTCTACGCTAGCGGGCCTTACAATGAGCAGTTCTTC	CASSLYASGPYNEQFF
.	TRBV20-1	many	TRBJ2-2	TGCAGTGCTAGATGGGCGAACACCGGGGAGCTGTTTTTT	CSARWANTGELFF
TRBD1	TRBV25-1	few	TRBJ2-7	TGTGCCAGCAGGGGACAGGGGTTCCACGAGCAGTACTTC	CASRGQGFHEQYF
.	TRBV2	many	TRBJ1-5	TGTGCCAGCCGGGGGTCAGGACAGCCCCAGCATTTT	CASRGSGQPQHF
TRBD1	TRBV5-1	many	TRBJ1-5	TGCGCCAGCAGCTTAGGACAGGGTTTTCAGCCCCAGCATTTT	CASSLGQGFQPQHF
.	TRBV7-2	many	TRBJ2-5	TGTGCCAGCCAACACGGTTCAGAGACCCAGTACTTC	CASQHGSETQYF
.	TRBV20-1	many	TRBJ2-7	TGCAGTGCTAGAGCCCCGGGACGGAGCGTCTACGAGCAGTACTTC	CSARAPGRSVYEQYF
TRBD1	TRBV7-9	.	TRBJ2-7	TGTGCCAGCAGCTTAGCGGGGGGACAGGGATCCTACGAGCAGTACTTC	CASSLAGGQGSYEQYF
.	TRBV7-8	many	TRBJ2-1	TGTGCCAGCAGCTTAGTCATTACCACGGGCGGTGAGCAGTTCTTC	CASSLVITTGGEQFF
.	TRBV7-8	many	TRBJ2-1	TGTGCCAGCAGCGCCCGGGGCTACAATGAGCAGTTCTTC	CASSARGYNEQFF
TRBD1	TRBV10-3	few	TRBJ2-1	TGTGCCATCAGAGGGACAGGGGATGAGCAGTTCTTC	CAIRGTGDEQFF
TRBD1	TRBV27	many	TRBJ2-7	TGTGCCAGCAGTTTGAGGGACAGACCCTACGAGCAGTACTTC	CASSLRDRPYEQYF
.	TRBV6-4	.	TRBJ2-1	TGTGCCAGCAGCGCCGGATTTGTGAGCTCCTACAATGAGCAGTTCTTC	CASSAGFVSSYNEQFF
TRBD2	TRBV12-3/TRBV12-4	.	TRBJ2-1	TGTGCCGGATCTAGCGGGAGTTATTATGAGCAGTTCTTC	CAGSSGSYYEQFF
.	TRBV4-1	many	TRBJ2-1	TGCGCCAGCAGCCAAGAGCACCCCTCCTACAATGAGCAGTTCTTC	CASSQEHPSYNEQFF
.	TRBV24-1	few	TRBJ2-1	TGTGCCACCAGTGAGTCCGGCGGGGTCAATGAGCAGTTCTTC	CATSESGGVNEQFF
.	TRBV12-3/TRBV12-4	many	TRBJ2-3	TGTGCCAGCAGTGTTCCCGCTAGCACAGATACGCAGTATTTT	CASSVPASTDTQYF
TRBD2	TRBV20-1	many	TRBJ2-1	TGCAGTGCTAGAGATGGGAGACTAGCGGTCAATGAGCAGTTCTTC	CSARDGRLAVNEQFF
.	TRBV4-1	few	TRBJ1-2	TGCGCCAGCAGCCAAGTCGGGGTTCTAGGCTACACCTTC	CASSQVGVLGYTF
TRBD1	TRBV7-2	many	TRBJ2-3	TGTGCCAGCAGCTTCGGACAGGGCGGAGGTACGCAGTATTTT	CASSFGQGGGTQYF
.	TRBV20-1	many	TRBJ1-1	TGCAGTGCTAAAGTCGGCTCAAGGGCCACTGAAGCTTTCTTT	CSAKVGSRATEAFF
TRBD2	TRBV27	few	TRBJ2-7	TGTGCCAGCAGATCCACTAGCGGGAGGGCCCACGAGCAGTACTTC	CASRSTSGRAHEQYF
.	TRBV19	many	TRBJ1-1	TGTGCCAGTAGTGCCCGGGCCGGGGGAGCTTTCTTT	CASSARAGGAFF
TRBD1	TRBV20-1	many	TRBJ1-1	TGCAGTGCTAGAGGCGCTCAGGGGGACACTGAAGCTTTCTTT	CSARGAQGDTEAFF
.	TRBV5-6	many	TRBJ1-3	TGTGCCAGCAGCTTTGCCAGGGCCGGAAACACCATATATTTT	CASSFARAGNTIYF
.	TRBV4-3	.	TRBJ2-1	TGCGCCAGCAGTAACGAGGGACGGGGAAACAATGAGCAGTTCTTC	CASSNEGRGNNEQFF
.	TRBV7-8	many	TRBJ1-5	TGTGCCAGCAGCACGGGACCTCCCGGGAATCAGCCCCAGCATTTT	CASSTGPPGNQPQHF